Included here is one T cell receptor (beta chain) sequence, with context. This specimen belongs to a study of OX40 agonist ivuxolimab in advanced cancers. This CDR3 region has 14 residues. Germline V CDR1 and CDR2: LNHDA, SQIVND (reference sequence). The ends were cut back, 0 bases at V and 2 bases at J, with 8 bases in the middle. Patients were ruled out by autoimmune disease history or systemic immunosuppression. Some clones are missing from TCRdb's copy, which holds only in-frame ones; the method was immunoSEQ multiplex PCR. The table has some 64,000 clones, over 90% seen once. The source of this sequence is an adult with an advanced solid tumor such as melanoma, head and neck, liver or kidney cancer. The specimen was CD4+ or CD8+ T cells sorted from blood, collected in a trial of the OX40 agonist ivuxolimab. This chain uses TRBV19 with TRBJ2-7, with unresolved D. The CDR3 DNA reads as TGTGCCAGTAGTATAGACTTGAGCACCTACGAGCAGTACTTC. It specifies CASSIDLSTYEQYF.